Below, 14 T cell receptor beta chains from the same sample are listed, as sequenced in a study of identifying expanded T cells in peripheral blood. Profiling relied on immunoSEQ multiplex PCR, and the TCRdb table lists in-frame clones only, not all of them. The sample yields some 72,000 clones, 85% to 90% seen once. The sample taken for sequencing was blood. The receptors originated from a person aged 18-70 years in good health.

Only a few counts were recorded for this clone. The chain employs TRBV6-5 and TRBJ1-5; 9 bases line up with TRBD1. This CDR3 comprises 13 residues. J gave up 6 bases and V 7 bases, and 4 bases lay outside the gene matches. Germline CDR1 reads MNHEY; CDR2 reads SVGAGI. CDR3 region: CASKRGQGQPQHF. The CDR3 DNA follows: TGTGCCAGCAAGCGGGGACAGGGTCAGCCCCAGCATTTT.

The CDR3 DNA is TGTGCCAGTAGTTCTGGCAGGAACACTGAAGCTTTCTTT. This translates into CASSSGRNTEAFF. J is TRBJ1-1 and V is TRBV19; D ambiguous. V gave up 5 bases and J gave up 1 base, with 8 bases separating them. Germline lookup yields CDR1 LNHDA and CDR2 SQIVND (reference sequence). The CDR3 totals 13 residues.

V usage is TRBV6-1 and J usage is TRBJ1-6; TRBD1 is a possible D gene (5 bases). Germline CDR1 and CDR2: MNHNS and SASEGT. The CDR3 consists of 13 residues. With 6 bases removed from V and 10 bases from J, the gap between germline ends came to 13 bases. The CDR3 reads CASRGTGESPLHF. CDR3 coding DNA: TGTGCCAGCAGGGGGACGGGCGAATCACCCCTCCACTTT.

This sequence joins TRBV5-1 and TRBJ1-2, with TRBD1 matching 7 bases. The trim removed 4 bases at V and 8 bases at J, leaving 11 bases unmatched. Germline V gene lookup returns CDR1 SGHRS and CDR2 YFSETQ. The CDR3 is made up of 14 amino acids. CDR3 amino acids: CASSQDRVEFGYTF. The CDR3 DNA is TGCGCCAGCAGCCAAGACAGGGTAGAATTCGGCTACACCTTC. Looking up the rest from reference TRBV5-1 and TRBJ1-2 gives the full variable domain: KAGVTQTPRYLIKTRGQQVTLSCSPISGHRSVSWYQQTPGQGLQFLFEYFSETQRNKGNFPGRFSGRQFSNSRSEMNVSTLELGDSALYLCASSQDRVEFGYTFGSGTRLTVV.

CDR3 amino acids: CASSYAGRHQPQHF. In DNA form, the CDR3 reads TGTGCCAGCAGTTACGCGGGTAGGCATCAGCCCCAGCATTTT. The chain carries TRBV6-5 and TRBJ1-5; no reliable D call. CDR1 and CDR2 from the germline V gene are MNHEY and SVGAGI. The CDR3 contains 14 residues. Trimming took 2 bases from V and 5 from J, leaving 10 bases between them.

This chain links TRBV5-4 with TRBJ1-1; D might be TRBD1 (5 bases). Germline lookup yields CDR1 SGHNT and CDR2 YYREEE (reference sequence). V gave up 3 bases and J gave up 6 bases, with 15 bases separating them. The CDR3 sequence is 14 residues long. Here the CDR3 DNA reads TGTGCCAGCAGCTCAGCCCAGGGAGTTCCTGAAGCTTTCTTT. It codes for CASSSAQGVPEAFF.

The J gene is TRBJ1-5, the V gene TRBV21-1; TRBD1, the table's D call, lacks a check against the DNA. TRBV21-1 is a pseudogene locus. The CDR3 loop spans 19 amino acids. This CDR3 reads CASSKDGTGYRPSNQPQHF. CDR3 sequence (DNA): TGTGCCAGCAGCAAAGATGGGACAGGGTACCGACCTAGCAATCAGCCCCAGCATTTT.

This clone was recorded once. The genes are TRBV5-6 and TRBJ1-2, with TRBD1 identical over 7 bases. The V and J ends lost 5 bases and 3 bases, in that order; junction bases with no gene match: 10. The CDR3 is 15 residues long. Germline V gene sequence: CDR1 SGHDT, CDR2 YYEEEE. In DNA, the CDR3 is TGTGCCAGCAGGGAGGTTTCAGGGGGGGACTATGGCTACACCTTC. It encodes CASREVSGGDYGYTF. The full variable domain, completed using reference TRBV5-6 and TRBJ1-2, is DAGVTQSPTHLIKTRGQQVTLRCSPKSGHDTVSWYQQALGQGPQFIFQYYEEEERQRGNFPDRFSGHQFPNYSSELNVNALLLGDSALYLCASREVSGGDYGYTFGSGTRLTVV.

V is TRBV4-2 and J is TRBJ1-1; D possibly corresponds to TRBD1 (6 bases). The CDR3 has 15 residues. Germline V CDR1 and CDR2: LGHNA, YNFKEQ. V was shortened by 1 base and J by 0 bases, with 9 bases between the two germline ends. CDR3 sequence (DNA): TGTGCCAGCAGCCAAGGTACAGGGCTGAACACTGAAGCTTTCTTT. Protein sequence: CASSQGTGLNTEAFF.

V and J are TRBV7-2 and TRBJ2-7; TRBD1 might be the D (5 bases). Germline loops: CDR1 SGHTA, CDR2 FQGNSA. The V end lost 1 base, the J end lost 2 bases, and 9 bases lay between the germline ends. CDR3 length: 14 residues. The CDR3 here is CASSLDRGTYEQYF. CDR3 DNA: TGTGCCAGCAGCTTAGATAGGGGAACCTACGAGCAGTACTTC.

The chain joins TRBV28 to TRBJ2-7; 11 nucleotides agree with TRBD2. Germline CDR1 MDHEN, CDR2 SYDVKM. This CDR3 spans 14 amino acids. J gave up 0 bases and V 10 bases, and 5 bases lay outside the gene matches. The CDR3 DNA follows: TGTGCCATTTCTAGCGGGAGGAGCTCCTACGAGCAGTACTTC. Amino acid sequence: CAISSGRSSYEQYF.

The gene calls are TRBV4-2 and TRBJ1-1; no firm D call. This CDR3 has 12 amino acids. V was pared by 0 bases and J by 8 bases, with 7 bases between. Germline V gives CDR1 LGHNA, CDR2 YNFKEQ. The CDR3 DNA follows: TGTGCCAGCAGCCAAGAAGGGATGGAAGCTTTCTTT. Protein sequence: CASSQEGMEAFF.

This clone was counted only a few times. The rearrangement uses TRBV19 and TRBJ1-6, with D perhaps matching TRBD1 (6 bases). The CDR3 runs to 12 residues. Germline-derived CDR1 and CDR2 are LNHDA and SQIVND (reference sequence). V lost 11 bases and J 7 bases, leaving 12 bases between the germline ends. CDR3 loop: CACQGSNSPLHF. In nucleotides, the CDR3 is TGTGCCTGCCAGGGGTCGAATTCACCCCTCCACTTT.

The chain combines TRBV18 with TRBJ1-3; 7 bases are shared with TRBD1. The V gene's germline CDR1 is KGHSH and CDR2 LQKENI. CDR3 length: 16 residues. The V gene end was trimmed by 4 bases and the J gene end by 0 bases; junction bases not matched to a gene: 6. Written as DNA, the CDR3 is TGTGCCAGCTCACTTCAGGGGGAAAACTCTGGAAACACCATATATTTT. Amino acids: CASSLQGENSGNTIYF.